The present T cell receptor beta chain was sequenced within a study of human T cells and chemical hapten exposure (dated by TCRdb to 2020 to 2022). For the wider study: For sensitization, 2% DPC in acetone was applied to a 2 cm by 2 cm area of upper inner arm skin. Patients additionally received weekly therapeutic DPC doses to the scalp throughout the roughly 23-week study period. Patch testing on the upper back used Finn chambers containing 0.01% DPC, with scoring done after 6 days according to International Contact Dermatitis Research Group standards. Alopecia areata with under or over 50% scalp involvement, alopecia totalis and alopecia universalis were represented in the patient cohort, which was mostly female. Libraries were combined into a pool for sequencing, and differences in TCR yield between samples came mainly from small differences in library volumes within the pool. This study followed changes in the peripheral blood TCR repertoire in vivo during primary and secondary sensitization of alopecia patients to the hapten diphenylcyclopropenone (DPC). Patient blood was sampled pre-sensitization (week 0) and at 2, 6 and about 24 weeks after DPC sensitization. Twenty-nine alopecia patients provided blood for TCR sequencing at one to four time points (pre-sensitization, 2, 6 and 24 weeks).

V loses 10 bases at its end and J loses 9 bases; junction bases beyond the gene matches: 13. Reading from cysteine to phenylalanine, the CDR3 counts 15 amino acids. Left in the record is the CDR3 DNA by itself, 45 bases read in frame from the first base. Concerning this clonotype: Its binding antigen is unknown. No clone much larger than this one lies a single base away; base qualities are absent.

What the time point label conveys for this sample: patch test 1, 2 weeks after DPC sensitization. The treatment or condition label here, explained by the study, means: therapeutic diphenylcyclopropenone sensitization with weekly scalp DPC. At each patch-test visit, blood was drawn before the patch test was applied. Eligible patients were aged 18 to 70, diagnosed with alopecia, deemed suitable for DPC therapy, and excluded if pregnant. Total RNA was extracted from unfractionated whole blood that had been collected in Tempus Blood RNA tubes. Library preparation employed RACE. Sequenced on a NextSeq 500. During library preparation, unique molecular identifiers were attached to individual cDNA molecules so that TCRs could be counted in a quantitative, reproducible way. From each blood RNA sample, both TCR alpha and TCR beta chains were sequenced. As for the original processing: The median number of TCRs per sample was 85,000 to 100,000, ranging from 23,224 to 690,600. V, J and CDR3 annotation of the TCR reads was performed with the Decombinator software suite. For the PS versus PT1 abundance plots, all samples were subsampled to the same number of TCRs (28,000). TCRs were defined as expanded if absent before sensitization and observed at least eight times at the 2-week time point. TCRdb's own reprocessing of the public reads used fastp at Q25 and MiXCR and kept productive beta chains. Under each unique CDR3 protein, matching rows form one entry showing the most common genes and DNA. These V and J calls rely on TCRdb rather than the paper's analysis. This sample holds about 120,000 distinct CDR3 sequences; around 13% were observed only once. Jointly, the top ten make up 0.92% of the sample.

Broader findings and caveats from the paper: Patch test score was positively correlated with the number of PT1 expanded TCRs, with significance at thresholds 8, 16 and 32 but not at 4. Significantly more large CDR3 similarity clusters were formed by expanded TCRs than by pre-sensitization or healthy control sets, consistent with antigen-driven responses. After repeated subsampling, changes were observed in the strength of the expansion versus patch-test correlation and in the threshold at which the correlation became significant. All patients had alopecia, a presumed autoimmune disease, so their immune response might differ from that of healthy individuals. DPC sensitization did not change how many TCRs were above 1 in 1000 frequency, and no evidence was found of alterations in global repertoire structure.

This receptor was obtained from a man between 18 and 35 years old with alopecia areata. Some clones in this sample may be carry-over from other donors' samples. The sequences come from whole blood, collected in connection with sensitization to the hapten diphenylcyclopropenone (DPC). The receptor chain draws on TRBV12-3 or TRBV12-4 and TRBJ1-6, and TRBD1 matches 9 of the central bases. The bases read TGTGCCATCCTACTCCGGGACAGGGTATCTTCACCCCTCCACTTT. It is translated as CAILLRDRVSSPLHF.